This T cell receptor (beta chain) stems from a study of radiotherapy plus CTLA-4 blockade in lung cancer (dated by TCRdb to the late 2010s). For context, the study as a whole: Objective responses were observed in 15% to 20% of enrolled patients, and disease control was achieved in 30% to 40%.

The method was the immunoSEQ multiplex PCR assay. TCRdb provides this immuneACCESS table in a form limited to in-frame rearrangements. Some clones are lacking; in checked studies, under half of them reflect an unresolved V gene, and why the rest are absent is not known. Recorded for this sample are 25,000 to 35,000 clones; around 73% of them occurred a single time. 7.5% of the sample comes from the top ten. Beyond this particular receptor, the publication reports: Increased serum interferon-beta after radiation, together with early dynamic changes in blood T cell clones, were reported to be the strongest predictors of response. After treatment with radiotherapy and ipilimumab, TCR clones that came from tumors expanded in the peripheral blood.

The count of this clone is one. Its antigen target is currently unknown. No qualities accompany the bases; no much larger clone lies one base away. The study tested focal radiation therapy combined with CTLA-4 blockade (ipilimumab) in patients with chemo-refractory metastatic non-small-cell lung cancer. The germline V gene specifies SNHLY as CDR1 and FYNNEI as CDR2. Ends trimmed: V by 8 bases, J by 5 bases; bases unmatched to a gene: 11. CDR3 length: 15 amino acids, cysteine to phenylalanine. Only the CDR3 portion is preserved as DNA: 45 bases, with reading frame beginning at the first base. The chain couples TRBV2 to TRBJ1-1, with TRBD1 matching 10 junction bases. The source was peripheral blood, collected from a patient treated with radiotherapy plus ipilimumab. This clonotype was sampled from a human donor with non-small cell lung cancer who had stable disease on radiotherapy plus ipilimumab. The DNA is TGTGCCAGCTTGGGTACGAGGACAGGGGGAACTGAAGCTTTCTTT. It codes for CASLGTRTGGTEAFF.